Shown below are 32 T cell receptor beta chains from a single sample sequenced in a study of blood T cell repertoires in COVID-19. The data were produced by immunoSEQ multiplex PCR, yet TCRdb's version contains in-frame clones alone and is incomplete. The sample holds some 71,000 clones; around 90% are singletons and the top ten take roughly 4.8%. The source material was peripheral blood. The receptors derive from a man in his fifties or sixties with acute or convalescent COVID-19.

J is TRBJ2-5 and V is TRBV24-1, with TRBD2 as a possible D gene (5 bases). With 4 bases removed from V and 3 bases from J, the gap between germline ends came to 11 bases. This CDR3 comprises 14 residues. Germline CDR1 is KGHDR and CDR2 is SFDVKD. The CDR3 sequence is CATSETGKKETQYF. The CDR3 nucleotides read TGTGCCACCAGTGAGACCGGGAAAAAAGAGACCCAGTACTTC.

This chain connects TRBV6-1 to TRBJ2-5; 7 bases fit TRBD2. The CDR3 covers 17 residues. The germline CDR1 and CDR2 sequences are MNHNS and SASEGT. J gave up 1 base and V 3 bases, and 11 bases lay outside the gene matches. CDR3 amino acids: CASSEGDAGVRQETQYF. In DNA, the CDR3 is TGTGCCAGCAGTGAGGGGGATGCGGGAGTCCGCCAAGAGACCCAGTACTTC.

The chain uses TRBV19 and TRBJ2-7, with D perhaps matching TRBD2 (6 bases). Trimming left V 5 bases short and J 2 bases short, with 7 bases between. The germline V gene has CDR1 LNHDA and CDR2 SQIVND (reference sequence). The CDR3 contains 12 residues. Here the CDR3 reads CASSAGTYEQYF. CDR3 coding DNA: TGTGCCAGTAGTGCGGGGACCTACGAGCAGTACTTC.

The rearrangement joins TRBV19 to TRBJ1-2; D remains ambiguous. Between the trimmed V and J ends, which lost 10 bases and 3 bases, there was a span of 18 bases. CDR1 and CDR2 from the germline V gene are LNHDA and SQIVND (reference sequence). This CDR3 is 14 amino acids long. The CDR3 is CAILAEAEDYGYTF. In DNA, the CDR3 is TGTGCCATCCTGGCTGAGGCCGAGGACTATGGCTACACCTTC.

V and J are TRBV18 and TRBJ1-1, with D possibly matching TRBD1 (6 bases). Trimming shortened V by 2 bases and J by 4 bases, and 11 bases separated the two germline ends. CDR1 is KGHSH and CDR2 is LQKENI in the germline V gene. CDR3 length: 14 amino acids. In DNA, the CDR3 is TGTGCCAGCTCACCAAACAGGGATGGCACTGAAGCTTTCTTT. It is translated as CASSPNRDGTEAFF.

This chain uses TRBV21-1 with TRBJ2-7; the table's D call, TRBD2, has no DNA check behind it. TRBV21-1 is listed as a pseudogene. The CDR3 has 12 amino acids. In DNA form, the CDR3 reads TGTGCCAGCAGCACTCGCTCCTACGAGCAGTACTTC. Its protein is CASSTRSYEQYF.

The genes are TRBV6-5 and TRBJ2-7; D is possibly TRBD1 (6 bases). The germline V and J ends were trimmed by 5 bases and 4 bases, with 15 bases remaining between them. The CDR3 covers 14 residues. Looked up from germline, CDR1 is MNHEY and CDR2 is SVGAGI. The CDR3 here is CASSRSGTQYEQYF. The DNA for the CDR3 is TGTGCCAGCAGTCGCTCCGGGACACAGTACGAGCAGTACTTC.

The chain joins TRBV27 to TRBJ2-4; 7 nucleotides agree with TRBD1. Germline V gene sequence: CDR1 MNHEY, CDR2 SMNVEV (reference sequence). Trimming cost V 6 bases and J 2 bases; bases outside gene matches: 1. The CDR3 runs to 13 residues. CDR3 in DNA: TGTGCCAGCAGGACAGGGTCCAAAAACATTCAGTACTTC. Its protein product is CASRTGSKNIQYF.

The V call is TRBV19, the J call TRBJ1-1; 10 nucleotides line up with TRBD1. This CDR3 has 13 amino acids. Per the germline V gene, CDR1 is LNHDA and CDR2 is SQIVND (reference sequence). The J segment lost 6 bases and the V segment lost 10 bases, leaving 8 bases of the junction unmatched. CDR3 sequence: CATQGQGYSEAFF. As DNA, the CDR3 is TGTGCCACCCAGGGACAGGGGTACTCTGAAGCTTTCTTT.

The J gene is TRBJ1-2, the V gene TRBV29-1; D is uncertain. The CDR3 covers 9 residues. Deletions cut 3 bases from V and 13 bases from J, with 9 bases between. CDR1 and CDR2 (germline): SQVTM, ANQGSEA. The CDR3 sequence: CSVDERATF. The CDR3 bases are TGCAGCGTTGATGAGCGCGCCACCTTC.

V usage is TRBV27 and J usage is TRBJ2-7, with D perhaps matching TRBD1 (5 bases). This CDR3 comprises 15 residues. V shed 5 bases and J shed 0 bases, with 14 bases lying between them. Germline CDR1 reads MNHEY; CDR2 reads SMNVEV (reference sequence). CDR3 nucleotide sequence: TGTGCCAGCAGTGGGGCGTACAGGAGCTCCTACGAGCAGTACTTC. It encodes CASSGAYRSSYEQYF.

The chain couples TRBV7-9 to TRBJ1-5, with D uncertain. CDR3 size: 12 residues. V gave up 3 bases and J gave up 7 bases, with 7 bases separating them. Looked up from germline, CDR1 is SEHNR and CDR2 is FQNEAQ (reference sequence). The CDR3 sequence is CASSLGRQPQHF. DNA of the CDR3: TGTGCCAGCAGCTTGGGCAGACAGCCCCAGCATTTT.

The genes are TRBV6-5 and TRBJ2-7; 8 nucleotides align to TRBD1. V was pared by 0 bases and J by 7 bases, with 8 bases of the junction left unmatched. The CDR3 loop spans 15 amino acids. Germline CDR1 MNHEY, CDR2 SVGAGI. The CDR3 DNA reads TGTGCCAGCAGTTACTCGGGGACAGGCGTTCGAGAGCAGTACTTC. Amino acids: CASSYSGTGVREQYF.

The V gene is TRBV11-3, the J gene TRBJ2-3, with a tentative D call TRBD1 (6 bases). V lost 4 bases, J lost 3 bases, and 14 bases lay in between. CDR1 and CDR2 from the germline V gene are SGHNT and YENEEA. The CDR3 is 15 amino acids. This chain's CDR3 is CASSSGMGATDTQYF. The CDR3 region has the DNA TGTGCCAGCAGCTCGGGGATGGGGGCAACAGATACGCAGTATTTT. The variable domain in full, with the rest retrieved from reference TRBV11-3 and TRBJ2-3, is EAGVVQSPRYKIIEKKQPVAFWCNPISGHNTLYWYLQNLGQGPELLIRYENEEAVDDSQLPKDRFSAERLKGVDSTLKIQPAELGDSAVYLCASSSGMGATDTQYFGPGTRLTVL.

The V gene is TRBV5-1, the J gene TRBJ1-5; a weak D match, TRBD1 (6 bases). Germline CDR1 is SGHRS and CDR2 is YFSETQ. V was trimmed by 2 bases and J by 4 bases, leaving 10 bases between them. This CDR3 comprises 14 residues. The CDR3 protein is CASSLQGGNQPQHF. The CDR3 DNA is TGCGCCAGCAGCTTACAGGGAGGGAATCAGCCCCAGCATTTT.

The V gene is TRBV6-5, the J gene TRBJ1-2; the match to TRBD1 covers 9 bases. This CDR3 has 15 amino acids. Unmatched junction bases numbered 8, after V lost 4 bases and J lost 5 bases. Germline V lookup: CDR1 MNHEY, CDR2 SVGAGI. This CDR3 reads CASSSPDRGEYGYTF. CDR3 sequence (DNA): TGTGCCAGCAGTTCCCCGGACAGGGGAGAGTATGGCTACACCTTC.

This clone was counted a single time. The chain joins TRBV20-1 to TRBJ2-5; D call uncertain. This CDR3 comprises 11 residues. V was clipped by 4 bases and J by 5 bases, with 8 bases between them. In germline, CDR1 is DFQATT, CDR2 SNEGSKA (reference sequence). Here the CDR3 DNA reads TGCAGTGCTACCCCCTCTGAGACCCAGTACTTC. It encodes CSATPSETQYF.

This clone appeared a single time. The genes are TRBV5-8 and TRBJ1-2; a weak D match, TRBD1 (6 bases). The ends were cut back, 6 bases at V and 5 bases at J, with 17 bases in the middle. The CDR3 sequence is 14 residues long. Germline CDR1 reads SGHTS; CDR2 reads YDEGEE. The DNA of the CDR3 is TGTGCCAGCACCCTACGGGGGGCAGGATATGGCTACACCTTC. Amino acids: CASTLRGAGYGYTF. Complete variable domain (other parts from reference TRBV5-8 and TRBJ1-2): EAGVTQSPTHLIKTRGQQATLRCSPISGHTSVYWYQQALGLGLQFLLWYDEGEERNRGNFPPRFSGRQFPNYSSELNVNALELEDSALYLCASTLRGAGYGYTFGSGTRLTVV.

In DNA, the CDR3 is TGTGCCAGTTACGGGAACACTGAAGCTTTCTTT. The encoded protein is CASYGNTEAFF. J is TRBJ1-1 and V is TRBV19; D is unresolved. CDR1 is LNHDA and CDR2 is SQIVND in the germline V gene (reference sequence). Between the trimmed V and J ends, which lost 8 bases and 1 base, there was a span of 5 bases. The CDR3 contains 11 residues. Using reference TRBV19 and TRBJ1-1 for the parts outside the CDR3, the full variable domain is DGGITQSPKYLFRKEGQNVTLSCEQNLNHDAMYWYRQDPGQGLRLIYYSQIVNDFQKGDIAEGYSVSREKKESFPLTVTSAQKNPTAFYLCASYGNTEAFFGQGTRLTVV.

This chain connects TRBV19 to TRBJ1-1; D remains unclear. The CDR3 runs 13 residues. Germline-derived CDR1 and CDR2 are LNHDA and SQIVND (reference sequence). V lost 5 bases and J lost 1, with 8 bases in between. CDR3 sequence (DNA): TGTGCCAGTAGTTGGGAGAGGAACACTGAAGCTTTCTTT. Its translation is CASSWERNTEAFF.

Only a few counts were recorded for this clone. This chain uses TRBV5-1 with TRBJ2-7; 8 positions agree with TRBD1. The length of the CDR3 is 14 residues. Germline trimming cut 3 bases from V and 3 bases from J; bases unmatched to any gene: 5. Germline lookup yields CDR1 SGHRS and CDR2 YFSETQ. CDR3 DNA sequence: TGCGCCAGCAGCTCCCGGACAGGGAACTACGAGCAGTACTTC. This translates into CASSSRTGNYEQYF.

V usage is TRBV29-1 and J usage is TRBJ2-1, with TRBD1 matching 8 bases. Germline CDR1 reads SQVTM; CDR2 reads ANQGSEA. With 2 bases clipped from V and 9 bases from J, the junction kept 6 bases outside the gene matches. This CDR3 is 13 amino acids long. The CDR3 loop reads CSVERQGAGEQFF. The CDR3 DNA is TGCAGCGTTGAACGGCAGGGGGCGGGTGAGCAGTTCTTC.

This chain links TRBV5-1 with TRBJ2-1; 11 bases are a match to TRBD2. From germline, CDR1 is SGHRS and CDR2 YFSETQ. This CDR3 has 16 residues. Trimming at V came to 2 bases and at J to 4 bases, leaving 5 bases not matched to a gene. CDR3 nucleotide sequence: TGCGCCAGCAGCTTCCTAGCGGGAGGAGGGTACAATGAGCAGTTCTTC. It codes for CASSFLAGGGYNEQFF. Full variable domain (rest looked up from reference TRBV5-1 and TRBJ2-1): KAGVTQTPRYLIKTRGQQVTLSCSPISGHRSVSWYQQTPGQGLQFLFEYFSETQRNKGNFPGRFSGRQFSNSRSEMNVSTLELGDSALYLCASSFLAGGGYNEQFFGPGTRLTVL.

The CDR3 spells CASSLGRGGNTEAFF. The CDR3 nucleotides are TGTGCCAGCAGTTTGGGCCGCGGAGGGAACACTGAAGCTTTCTTT. The V call is TRBV27, the J call TRBJ1-1, with unresolved D. CDR3 length: 15 amino acids. Trimming removed 3 bases from V and 1 base from J, with 12 bases in between. Germline lookup yields CDR1 MNHEY and CDR2 SMNVEV (reference sequence).

As concerns this clone: Other DNA variants within this sample encode the same CDR3. This chain connects TRBV5-5 to TRBJ1-1; possible D gene TRBD1, 6 bases. Germline V lookup: CDR1 SGHKS, CDR2 YYEKEE (reference sequence). Trimming pared 3 bases from V and 1 base from J, leaving 7 bases between. This CDR3 comprises 13 residues. The CDR3 sequence: CASSWGQNTEAFF. Written as DNA, the CDR3 is TGTGCCAGCAGCTGGGGACAGAACACTGAAGCTTTCTTT.

The J gene is TRBJ2-7, the V gene TRBV6-5; TRBD1 matches at 10 bases. CDR1 is MNHEY and CDR2 is SVGAGI in the germline V gene. The CDR3 runs 13 residues. Unmatched junction bases numbered 2, after V lost 2 bases and J lost 7 bases. As DNA, the CDR3 is TGTGCCAGCAGTTACGGGACAGGGGTAGAGCAGTACTTC. This sequence encodes CASSYGTGVEQYF.

V gene TRBV5-5 combines with J gene TRBJ1-2, with 7 positions matching TRBD1. V shed 0 bases and J 4 bases; nucleotides not matched to a gene: 6. This CDR3 comprises 15 residues. Germline V lookup: CDR1 SGHKS, CDR2 YYEKEE (reference sequence). The CDR3 region has the DNA TGTGCCAGCAGCTTGGGACAGGGACCATTCTATGGCTACACCTTC. As protein: CASSLGQGPFYGYTF.

The chain recombines TRBV6-5 with TRBJ2-3; the match to TRBD1 covers 8 bases. The CDR3 spans 13 residues. V lost 6 bases, J lost 10 bases, and 9 bases stayed unmatched. Per the germline V gene, CDR1 is MNHEY and CDR2 is SVGAGI. The chain's CDR3 is CASSDGQGPSQYF. The CDR3 coding sequence is TGTGCCAGCAGCGACGGACAGGGCCCATCGCAGTATTTT.

This clone was seen just once. The chain joins TRBV13 to TRBJ2-1; TRBD2 matches at 8 bases. CDR3 size: 19 residues. Losses at the gene ends were 4 bases for V and 6 bases for J; bases not matched to a gene: 20. CDR1 is PRHDT, CDR2 FYEKMQ, per germline (reference sequence). Here the CDR3 reads CASSSGDRWSGGRVNEQFF. The CDR3 nucleotides read TGTGCCAGCAGCTCAGGGGACCGGTGGTCGGGAGGGCGGGTCAATGAGCAGTTCTTC.

V and J are TRBV5-4 and TRBJ2-1, with 11 bases identical to TRBD2. Germline V gives CDR1 SGHNT, CDR2 YYREEE (reference sequence). The CDR3 extends over 16 amino acids. V was pared by 0 bases and J by 4 bases, with 3 bases of the junction left unmatched. The CDR3 loop is CASSLGLAGSYNEQFF. The CDR3 DNA reads TGTGCCAGCAGCTTGGGACTAGCGGGGAGTTACAATGAGCAGTTCTTC.

V is TRBV24-1 and J is TRBJ2-5; TRBD1 matches 9 bases. Germline V gives CDR1 KGHDR, CDR2 SFDVKD. The J segment lost 1 base and the V segment lost 4 bases, leaving 12 bases of the junction unmatched. The CDR3 length is 18 residues. CDR3 nucleotides: TGTGCCACCAGTGACCAAACTCCGGACAGGGGATTCCAAGAGACCCAGTACTTC. Protein sequence: CATSDQTPDRGFQETQYF.

The sample holds one count of this clone. The chain uses TRBV30 and TRBJ2-1; TRBD2 aligns across 15 bases. The germline V gene has CDR1 GTSNPN and CDR2 SVGIG (reference sequence). This CDR3 comprises 17 residues. Trimming at V came to 1 base and at J to 4 bases, leaving 5 bases not matched to a gene. For the CDR3, the DNA is TGTGCCTGGAGTGCGGGACTAGCGGGAGGCACTTACAATGAGCAGTTCTTC. Its translation is CAWSAGLAGGTYNEQFF.